The TCR beta chain described here comes from a study of beta chain features in type 1 diabetes. The wider study: The patient and healthy donor groups were comparable for age, gender and cell yields.

A few counts support this clone. Its specificity is unknown. Germline V gene lookup returns CDR1 SGHRS and CDR2 YFSETQ. The CDR3 sequence is 16 residues long. V lost 4 bases and J lost 0, with 13 bases in between. All of the isolated RNA was reverse transcribed, so expressed TCRB transcripts were sequenced. Here immunoSEQ multiplex PCR was the method, and the copy in TCRdb shows in-frame clones only, minus some. The table records nearly 700,000 clones, roughly an eighth of them present only once. Study-level findings and limits: Moderate but significant shortening of TCRB CDR3s was recorded in all four CD4+ subsets from Type 1 diabetes patients.

The V gene is TRBV5-1, the J gene TRBJ2-2; D might be TRBD2 (6 bases). Sequenced material: naive CD4+ T cells from blood. The origin of this receptor is a young man with type 1 diabetes. CDR3 DNA sequence: TGCGCCAGCAGCCTTAGCGGAGGTGCGAACACCGGGGAGCTGTTTTTT. The encoded protein is CASSLSGGANTGELFF.